This T cell receptor (beta chain) is drawn from a study of CD8+CD57+ T cells in acquired aplastic anemia. The overall study: The DNA of sorted CD4+ and CD8+ cells averaged around 3 ug. The study, taken as a whole, reports: Patient and control CD8+ Simpson's diversity was not significantly different. Around 29 CD8+ CDR3 sequences were shared between patients and controls.

The TCR beta profiling, which covered VDJ combination and CDR3 sequence, was carried out using genomic DNA as the template. TCRdb recomputed calls from the reads with MiXCR, one row per CDR3 protein. The data show 200,000 or so distinct CDR3 sequences, around three fifths seen once. About this clonotype itself: Its antigen is currently unknown. Germline and junction disagree at one end, which may indicate a read error.

The CDR3 is 20 residues long. CDR1 and CDR2 (germline): SSHAT, FNYEAQ (reference sequence). The rearrangement joins TRBV7-7 to TRBJ1-2, with 10 bases fitting TRBD1. The sequencing input was sorted CD4+, CD8+, or CD8+CD57+ T cells (not recorded which) from PBMCs. This clonotype originated in a human donor with severe aplastic anemia or a healthy control (not recorded which). The CDR3 DNA is TGTGCTAGCAGCTTAGCGGGGACAGGGGACCCCTACGAGCAGTACTATGGCTACACCTTC. This encodes CASSLAGTGDPYEQYYGYTF.